This TCR beta chain was found in a study of shared clonotypes between healthy human individuals. CD45RO negativity and positive selection for CCR7 defined naive CD8 cells, a population that excluded terminally differentiated effector memory CD45RA+ cells. TCRdb's copy holds only in-frame clones and misses some; the assay was immunoSEQ multiplex PCR. The data hold roughly 590,000 clones, with roughly 95% observed a single time. Study results and caveats: Clonotype sharing among donors, it was expected, would be affected by sequencing depth. Approximately 4.6% of naive CD4 clonotypes were common to a handful of donors. Sorted-subset sequencing was shown by rarefaction to be incomplete despite large depth.

Looked up from germline, CDR1 is MDHEN and CDR2 is SYDVKM. V dropped 2 bases and J dropped 0 bases, with 8 bases sitting between them. This CDR3 has 14 amino acids. Concerning this clone: Its antigen is not identified. The sample has other DNA sequences that encode this CDR3 too.

The receptor was isolated from a woman in her 30s in good health. This rearrangement joins TRBV28 to TRBJ2-7; D perhaps matches TRBD2 (6 bases). Sequences were obtained from naive CD8+ T cells sorted from blood. The CDR3 nucleotides read TGTGCCAGCAGTTTAAGCGGGTCCTCCTACGAGCAGTACTTC. Amino acid sequence: CASSLSGSSYEQYF.